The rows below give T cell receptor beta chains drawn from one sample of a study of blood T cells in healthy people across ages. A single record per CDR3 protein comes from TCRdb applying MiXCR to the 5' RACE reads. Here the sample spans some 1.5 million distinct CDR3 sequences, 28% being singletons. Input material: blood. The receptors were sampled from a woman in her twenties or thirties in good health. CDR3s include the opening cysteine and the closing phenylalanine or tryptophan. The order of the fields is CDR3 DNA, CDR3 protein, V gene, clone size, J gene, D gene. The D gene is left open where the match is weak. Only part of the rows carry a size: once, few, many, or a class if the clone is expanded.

TGTGCCAGCAGCGTTCTGAACAATGAGCAGTTCTTC,CASSVLNNEQFF,TRBV9,.,TRBJ2-1,.
TGCAGCGTTACCTCGAGCTCCTACAATGAGCAGTTCTTC,CSVTSSSYNEQFF,TRBV29-1,.,TRBJ2-1,.
TGCGCCAGCAGCCAAGTCATCCGGACAGGGGGGAATGAGCAGTTCTTC,CASSQVIRTGGNEQFF,TRBV4-1,many,TRBJ2-1,TRBD1
TGTGCCAGCAGCTTGCGGACTAGCGGGAATCTCAATACGCAGTATTTT,CASSLRTSGNLNTQYF,TRBV7-2,.,TRBJ2-3,TRBD2
TGTGCCAGCAGAATCGAAGGCGGGAACACTGAAGCTTTCTTT,CASRIEGGNTEAFF,TRBV27,few,TRBJ1-1,.
TGTGCCATCAGCTCGGACAGGGGGGCTGGCTACGAGCAGTACTTC,CAISSDRGAGYEQYF,TRBV10-3,once,TRBJ2-7,TRBD1
TGTGCCAGCGGTCCCGGGACTAGCGGGGGTGTCTTCGAGCAGTACTTC,CASGPGTSGGVFEQYF,TRBV12-3/TRBV12-4,.,TRBJ2-7,TRBD2
TGTGCCACCAGCAGAGATCGAGCGGTCACCGGGGAGCTGTTTTTT,CATSRDRAVTGELFF,TRBV15,.,TRBJ2-2,.
TGTGCCAGCAGCCAAGAGACCAACTACGAGCAGTACTTC,CASSQETNYEQYF,TRBV14,.,TRBJ2-7,.
TGTGCCAGCAGCCAGGGACTAGCGGGGGGGACGGAGACCCAGTACTTC,CASSQGLAGGTETQYF,TRBV3-1,.,TRBJ2-5,TRBD2
TGTGCCAGCAGTTTTGGCCTAACGAGGACTGAAGCTTTCTTT,CASSFGLTRTEAFF,TRBV12-3/TRBV12-4,few,TRBJ1-1,.
TGTGCCAGCAGCGCCTCCTCTAGCCGGGGCTCCTACAATGAGCAGTTCTTC,CASSASSSRGSYNEQFF,TRBV7-9,.,TRBJ2-1,.
TGTGCCAGCAGCCACGGGGGGGCCGTCGAGCAGTACTTC,CASSHGGAVEQYF,TRBV7-3,.,TRBJ2-7,TRBD2
TGTGCCAGCAGCCCAACAGTAGCCAAAAGCATTCAGTACTTC,CASSPTVAKSIQYF,TRBV5-6,few,TRBJ2-4,.
TGCAGTGCTAGAGATCCTGGGACGGGTTCACCCCTCCACTTT,CSARDPGTGSPLHF,TRBV20-1,.,TRBJ1-6,.
TGTGCCAGCAGGGGAAGTGGGACAGGACAATACCATGGCTACACCTTC,CASRGSGTGQYHGYTF,TRBV12-3/TRBV12-4,few,TRBJ1-2,TRBD1
TGCGCCAGCAGCTTGGATATCTACGAGCAGTACTTC,CASSLDIYEQYF,TRBV5-1,.,TRBJ2-7,.
TGCAGTGCCCGGCAGGACAGGTTCTCCACAGATACGCAGTATTTT,CSARQDRFSTDTQYF,TRBV20-1,.,TRBJ2-3,TRBD1
TGCGCCAGCGAAAGGGGACAGGGGGACACTGAAGCTTTCTTT,CASERGQGDTEAFF,TRBV5-1,few,TRBJ1-1,TRBD1
TGTGCCAGCAGTCCCGGACAGCTCAACGAGCGGTACTTC,CASSPGQLNERYF,TRBV12-3/TRBV12-4,.,TRBJ2-4,.